These T cell receptor beta chains were read from a single sample in a study of PD-1 blockade in classical Hodgkin lymphoma. Data came from immunoSEQ multiplex PCR; TCRdb stores just in-frame clones and leaves some out. The data show around 100,000 clones, roughly nine tenths seen once. Specimen: peripheral blood mononuclear cells (PBMCs), collected before the fourth cycle of nivolumab. The receptor set was obtained from a human donor with classical Hodgkin lymphoma. Each CDR3 is given with its conserved first and last residue. Each record gives: clone size, J gene, D gene, V gene, CDR3 protein, CDR3 DNA. The D gene is left open where the match is weak. Clone size is not always given. Where it is, it says once, few, many or a class for expanded clones.

clone_size: NA; j_call: TRBJ1-1; d_call: NA; v_call: TRBV11-2; cdr3_aa: CASSLWTEAFF; cdr3_nt: TGTGCCAGCAGCTTATGGACTGAAGCTTTCTTT
clone_size: NA; j_call: TRBJ2-1; d_call: NA; v_call: TRBV7-2; cdr3_aa: CASNWDPSSYNEQFF; cdr3_nt: TGTGCCAGCAACTGGGACCCGAGCTCCTACAATGAGCAGTTCTTC
clone_size: NA; j_call: TRBJ2-4; d_call: NA; v_call: TRBV11-2; cdr3_aa: CASSNLVAKNIQYF; cdr3_nt: TGTGCCAGCAGCAATTTGGTAGCCAAAAACATTCAGTACTTC
clone_size: NA; j_call: TRBJ1-6; d_call: NA; v_call: TRBV7-8; cdr3_aa: CASSPLQISPLHF; cdr3_nt: TGTGCCAGCAGCCCTCTACAGATTTCACCCCTCCACTTT
clone_size: NA; j_call: TRBJ2-7; d_call: TRBD2; v_call: TRBV29-1; cdr3_aa: CSVETSGIYEQYF; cdr3_nt: TGCAGCGTTGAAACGAGCGGGATTTACGAGCAGTACTTC
clone_size: NA; j_call: TRBJ1-1; d_call: NA; v_call: TRBV11-3; cdr3_aa: CASSLLRDTEAFF; cdr3_nt: TGTGCCAGCAGCTTACTCCGGGACACTGAAGCTTTCTTT
clone_size: NA; j_call: TRBJ2-7; d_call: NA; v_call: TRBV21-1; cdr3_aa: CAPSLPPPYEQYF; cdr3_nt: TGTGCTCCTTCCCTCCCCCCACCCTACGAGCAGTACTTC
clone_size: NA; j_call: TRBJ1-4; d_call: NA; v_call: TRBV19; cdr3_aa: CASSIEGRPNEKLFF; cdr3_nt: TGTGCCAGTAGTATAGAAGGACGGCCTAATGAAAAACTGTTTTTT
clone_size: NA; j_call: TRBJ2-1; d_call: TRBD2; v_call: TRBV18; cdr3_aa: CASSPPSGDYNEQFF; cdr3_nt: TGTGCCAGCTCACCACCCAGCGGGGACTACAATGAGCAGTTCTTC
clone_size: NA; j_call: TRBJ2-2; d_call: TRBD2; v_call: TRBV15; cdr3_aa: CATSKRPRGGENTGELFF; cdr3_nt: TGTGCCACCAGCAAACGCCCCCGTGGGGGGGAAAACACCGGGGAGCTGTTTTTT
clone_size: NA; j_call: TRBJ2-7; d_call: NA; v_call: TRBV10-2; cdr3_aa: CASSGKLGEQYF; cdr3_nt: TGCGCCAGCAGCGGTAAACTGGGGGAGCAGTACTTC
clone_size: NA; j_call: TRBJ2-3; d_call: TRBD2; v_call: TRBV7-9; cdr3_aa: CASSLGTSGEVF; cdr3_nt: TGTGCCAGCAGCTTAGGGACTAGCGGGGAAGTTTTT
clone_size: NA; j_call: TRBJ2-7; d_call: TRBD1; v_call: TRBV19; cdr3_aa: CASSTTGGRGYEQYF; cdr3_nt: TGTGCCAGTAGCACAACAGGGGGACGGGGCTACGAGCAGTACTTC
clone_size: NA; j_call: TRBJ1-1; d_call: NA; v_call: TRBV5-4; cdr3_aa: CASSTSTGLTEAFF; cdr3_nt: TGTGCCAGCAGCACCTCCACAGGGTTAACTGAAGCTTTCTTT
clone_size: NA; j_call: TRBJ2-1; d_call: TRBD2; v_call: TRBV7-9; cdr3_aa: CASSKGLAGGARSSNEQFF; cdr3_nt: TGTGCCAGCAGCAAGGGACTAGCGGGGGGGGCCCGTTCCTCCAATGAGCAGTTCTTC
clone_size: NA; j_call: TRBJ2-1; d_call: TRBD2; v_call: TRBV5-6; cdr3_aa: CASSPASDSGGSFF; cdr3_nt: TGTGCCAGCAGCCCCGCGAGTGATAGCGGGGGTTCGTTCTTC
clone_size: NA; j_call: TRBJ1-1; d_call: NA; v_call: TRBV19; cdr3_aa: CASSTYLNTEAFF; cdr3_nt: TGTGCCAGTAGTACTTACTTGAACACTGAAGCTTTCTTT
clone_size: NA; j_call: TRBJ2-3; d_call: NA; v_call: TRBV7-2; cdr3_aa: CASSLDPGTDTQYF; cdr3_nt: TGTGCCAGCAGCTTAGACCCTGGCACAGATACGCAGTATTTT
clone_size: NA; j_call: TRBJ1-6; d_call: NA; v_call: TRBV6-6; cdr3_aa: CASSSSGGDSPLHF; cdr3_nt: TGTGCCAGCAGTTCTTCCGGGGGGGATTCACCCCTCCACTTT
clone_size: NA; j_call: TRBJ2-3; d_call: TRBD1; v_call: TRBV4-2; cdr3_aa: CASSQGTSDRGDTQYF; cdr3_nt: TGTGCCAGCAGCCAAGGAACTTCCGACAGGGGAGATACGCAGTATTTT
clone_size: NA; j_call: TRBJ1-6; d_call: NA; v_call: TRBV7-9; cdr3_aa: CASSRDGYNSPLHF; cdr3_nt: TGTGCCAGCAGCCGGGACGGATATAATTCACCCCTCCACTTT
clone_size: NA; j_call: TRBJ2-6; d_call: NA; v_call: TRBV4-2; cdr3_aa: CASSQEQFGPAGANVLTF; cdr3_nt: TGTGCCAGCAGCCAAGAACAATTTGGTCCCGCTGGGGCCAACGTCCTGACTTTC
clone_size: NA; j_call: TRBJ2-1; d_call: TRBD2; v_call: TRBV18; cdr3_aa: CASSPGLAYNEQFF; cdr3_nt: TGTGCCAGCTCACCGGGACTAGCGTACAATGAGCAGTTCTTC
clone_size: once; j_call: TRBJ1-1; d_call: NA; v_call: TRBV13; cdr3_aa: CASSKGEETEAFF; cdr3_nt: TGTGCCAGCAGCAAAGGGGAGGAAACTGAAGCTTTCTTT
clone_size: NA; j_call: TRBJ2-5; d_call: NA; v_call: TRBV7-6; cdr3_aa: CASSSRVRRQETQYF; cdr3_nt: TGTGCCAGCAGCTCTCGGGTGAGGCGGCAAGAGACCCAGTACTTC
clone_size: few; j_call: TRBJ1-5; d_call: NA; v_call: TRBV6-5; cdr3_aa: CASSPRAGGNQPQHF; cdr3_nt: TGTGCCAGCAGCCCCAGGGCTGGAGGCAATCAGCCCCAGCATTTT
clone_size: NA; j_call: TRBJ2-7; d_call: NA; v_call: TRBV5-1; cdr3_aa: CASSLSAGYEQYF; cdr3_nt: TGCGCCAGCAGCTTGAGCGCGGGCTACGAGCAGTACTTC
clone_size: NA; j_call: TRBJ2-1; d_call: TRBD1; v_call: TRBV11-2; cdr3_aa: CASSLESGQGLPTEQFF; cdr3_nt: TGTGCCAGCAGCTTAGAATCGGGACAGGGCCTCCCTACGGAGCAGTTCTTC
clone_size: NA; j_call: TRBJ2-7; d_call: NA; v_call: TRBV27; cdr3_aa: CASTTIPPRDEQYF; cdr3_nt: TGTGCCAGCACCACCATTCCCCCCCGGGACGAGCAGTACTTC
clone_size: NA; j_call: TRBJ1-2; d_call: TRBD1; v_call: TRBV5-1; cdr3_aa: CASSILNTGGKVRNYGYTF; cdr3_nt: TGCGCCAGCAGCATCCTAAATACAGGGGGAAAGGTTAGGAACTATGGCTACACCTTC
clone_size: NA; j_call: TRBJ1-1; d_call: NA; v_call: TRBV13; cdr3_aa: CASSQRQHMNTEAFF; cdr3_nt: TGTGCCAGCAGCCAAAGACAACACATGAACACTGAAGCTTTCTTT